A single sample gave rise to the 32 T cell receptor beta chains below, sequenced in a study of blood T cells in healthy people across ages. Combining a sample-barcoded 5' primer with a J-beta primer mix, a second PCR ran for roughly 6 to 12 cycles. TCRdb analysed the 5' RACE reads with MiXCR anew, one entry per CDR3 protein. The table includes about 1.7 million distinct CDR3 sequences, under 30% detected once. What was sequenced was blood. The source is a woman aged 25 to 39 in good health.

A word on this clonotype: This may come from a read error, since a much larger clone is one base off. The chain joins TRBV29-1 to TRBJ2-1; the D is unclear. Germline V lookup: CDR1 SQVTM, CDR2 ANQGSEA. Trimming pared 0 bases from V and 13 bases from J, leaving 16 bases between. The length of the CDR3 is 13 residues. The CDR3: CSVEESSQETQFF. CDR3 in DNA: TGCAGCGTTGAAGAGTCCAGCCAAGAGACCCAGTTCTTC.

Only a few counts were recorded for this clonotype. The CDR3 loop is CASRGQVHIQYF. The CDR3 DNA is TGTGCCAGCCGGGGCCAAGTCCACATTCAGTACTTC. The rearrangement uses TRBV2 and TRBJ2-4; D is possibly TRBD1 or TRBD2 (5 bases each). Germline CDR1 is SNHLY and CDR2 is FYNNEI. V lost 8 bases and J lost 8, with 13 bases in between. CDR3 size: 12 residues.

This sequence joins TRBV27 and TRBJ2-4; D is uncertain. The CDR3 is made up of 15 amino acids. Trimming shortened V by 5 bases and J by 0 bases, and 11 bases separated the two germline ends. Germline CDR1 and CDR2: MNHEY and SMNVEV (reference sequence). The CDR3 loop is CASSVMPIAKNIQYF. CDR3 DNA sequence: TGTGCCAGCAGTGTGATGCCCATAGCCAAAAACATTCAGTACTTC.

The rearrangement uses TRBV10-2 and TRBJ1-1, with 10 bases matching TRBD1. V gave up 5 bases and J gave up 0 bases; unmatched junction bases: 6. The length of the CDR3 is 16 residues. CDR1 and CDR2 (germline): WSHSY, SAAADI. The CDR3 DNA sequence: TGCGCCAGCAGTCTCCGGGACAGGGGCGTGAACACTGAAGCTTTCTTT. Translation gives CASSLRDRGVNTEAFF.

The chain has TRBV20-1 and TRBJ2-3, with TRBD1 as a possible D gene (6 bases). The CDR3 extends over 13 amino acids. V gave up 7 bases and J gave up 0 bases, with 11 bases separating them. CDR1 is DFQATT, CDR2 SNEGSKA, per germline (reference sequence). The CDR3, as DNA: TGCAGTGGCCGGGACACCAGCACAGATACGCAGTATTTT. This translates into CSGRDTSTDTQYF.

A few counts support this clonotype. This chain uses TRBV14 with TRBJ2-5; D call uncertain. Germline V gene lookup returns CDR1 SGHDN and CDR2 FVKESK. This CDR3 region has 13 residues. Between the trimmed V and J ends, which lost 3 bases and 8 bases, there was a span of 13 bases. DNA for the CDR3: TGTGCCAGCAGCCAGGGAAGGCGGATTACCCAGTACTTC. Translated, it gives CASSQGRRITQYF.

On this clonotype: Because the CDR3 is missing its conserved closing phenylalanine or tryptophan, this is likely a read error. V usage is TRBV12-3 or TRBV12-4 and J usage is TRBJ2-3; 13 nucleotides agree with TRBD2. After removal of 6 bases from V and 1 base from J, the junction contained 7 bases not matched to a gene. CDR3 length equals 17 residues. Written as DNA, the CDR3 is TGTGCCAGCAGGAGATCCGGGACTAGCGGGGGCACAGATACGCAGTATGTT. Its translation is CASRRSGTSGGTDTQYV.

This clonotype came up a few times. The chain joins TRBV5-5 to TRBJ2-3, with 8 bases that match TRBD2. The junction had 9 bases not matched to a gene; V was cut back by 4 bases and J by 2 bases. The CDR3 is made up of 16 amino acids. Germline CDR1 and CDR2: SGHKS and YYEKEE (reference sequence). Here the CDR3 DNA reads TGTGCCAGCAGCCTTGTCCAGCGGGAGCCCACAGATACGCAGTATTTT. Translating gives CASSLVQREPTDTQYF.

About this clonotype itself: Since a much larger clone is just one base distant, this may be a read error. This chain connects TRBV10-3 to TRBJ2-5, with unresolved D. The end of the DNA aligns better with TRBJ2-7, so the J call may be wrong. The CDR3 consists of 13 residues. The germline V gene encodes CDR1 ENHRY and CDR2 SYGVKD. CDR3 DNA sequence: TGTGCCATCAGGGGCAGAACCCCCTACGAGCAGTACTTC. Protein product: CAIRGRTPYEQYF.

This clonotype was seen repeatedly, ten times or more. This chain links TRBV12-3 or TRBV12-4 with TRBJ2-3, with D uncertain. The V gene lost 5 bases and the J gene lost 3 bases, with 15 bases spanning the gap. The CDR3 runs 15 residues. CDR3 in amino acids: CASSPPYTLTDTQYF. In DNA form, the CDR3 reads TGTGCCAGCAGTCCCCCCTATACACTTACAGATACGCAGTATTTT.

The chain has TRBV3-1 and TRBJ1-4; 8 bases are shared with TRBD1. Germline CDR1 is LGHDT and CDR2 is YNNKEL (reference sequence). There are 14 residues in the CDR3. V was clipped by 4 bases and J by 10 bases; unmatched bases: 8. The CDR3, as DNA: TGTGCCAGCAGCCTTAGACAGGGGAGCGGAAAACTGTTTTTT. Its protein is CASSLRQGSGKLFF.

This sequence joins TRBV27 and TRBJ2-1; tentatively, D is TRBD2 (5 bases). The CDR3 totals 15 residues. V was shortened by 2 bases and J by 7 bases, with 15 bases between the two germline ends. CDR1 and CDR2 from the germline V gene are MNHEY and SMNVEV (reference sequence). Here the CDR3 reads CASSLREGLRNEQFF. DNA of the CDR3: TGTGCCAGCAGTTTAAGAGAGGGCCTAAGGAATGAGCAGTTCTTC.

Worth noting for this clonotype: Since a much larger clone is just one base distant, this may be a read error. The chain carries TRBV27 and TRBJ2-1; 9 nucleotides agree with TRBD2. CDR1 and CDR2 from the germline V gene are MNHEY and SMNVEV (reference sequence). Losses at the gene ends were 8 bases for V and 8 bases for J; bases not matched to a gene: 16. The CDR3 totals 16 residues. This chain's CDR3 is CASDSIGTSIIHEQFF. Here the CDR3 DNA reads TGTGCCAGCGATTCAATCGGGACTAGCATCATCCATGAGCAGTTCTTC.

This clonotype was detected only a few times. The V and J genes are TRBV9 and TRBJ2-1; TRBD1 aligns across 8 bases. Trimming took 4 bases from V and 6 from J; bases not matched to a gene: 9. CDR1 SGDLS and CDR2 YYNGEE come from the germline V gene. This CDR3 is 15 amino acids long. The CDR3 sequence is CASSPPQGAVNEQFF. DNA of the CDR3: TGTGCCAGCAGCCCACCCCAGGGGGCCGTCAATGAGCAGTTCTTC. Together with reference TRBV9 and TRBJ2-1, the CDR3 gives the full variable domain: DSGVTQTPKHLITATGQRVTLRCSPRSGDLSVYWYQQSLDQGLQFLIQYYNGEERAKGNILERFSAQQFPDLHSELNLSSLELGDSALYFCASSPPQGAVNEQFFGPGTRLTVL.

The rearrangement links TRBV6-6 to TRBJ2-7; D possibly corresponds to TRBD2 (6 bases). CDR3 length: 14 residues. CDR1 is MNHNY and CDR2 is SVGAGI in the germline V gene (reference sequence). Trimming stripped 7 bases from V and 7 bases from J, with 20 bases between. Here the CDR3 reads CASTDTGTRQEQYF. The CDR3 coding sequence is TGTGCCAGCACTGATACCGGGACTCGCCAGGAGCAGTACTTC.

This clonotype was detected only once. The chain employs TRBV30 and TRBJ1-2; D gene unclear. The germline gives CDR1 GTSNPN, CDR2 SVGIG (reference sequence). V lost 2 bases to trimming and J lost 4 bases, with 23 bases between them. CDR3 size: 17 residues. The CDR3 reads CAWSRPTLGRASYGYTF. The CDR3 DNA sequence: TGTGCCTGGAGTAGGCCAACCCTGGGCCGGGCCTCCTATGGCTACACCTTC. Complete variable domain (other parts from reference TRBV30 and TRBJ1-2): SQTIHQWPATLVQPVGSPLSLECTVEGTSNPNLYWYRQAAGRGLQLLFYSVGIGQISSEVPQNLSASRPQDRQFILSSKKLLLSDSGFYLCAWSRPTLGRASYGYTFGSGTRLTVV.

This clonotype was seen only a few times. This chain joins TRBV4-3 and TRBJ2-1; D is possibly TRBD1 or TRBD2 (6 bases each). The CDR3 contains 15 residues. Per the germline V gene, CDR1 is LGHNA and CDR2 is YSLEER. Trimming removed 0 bases from V and 8 bases from J, with 14 bases in between. As DNA, the CDR3 is TGCGCCAGCAGCCAAGATCGTGGGGGGCTAGATGAGCAGTTCTTC. Translation: CASSQDRGGLDEQFF.

V usage is TRBV5-4 and J usage is TRBJ2-3; D possibly corresponds to TRBD2 (5 bases). Germline-derived CDR1 and CDR2 are SGHNT and YYREEE (reference sequence). The CDR3 totals 17 residues. Trimming cost V 5 bases and J 0 bases, with 19 bases left between them. CDR3 residues: CASSTLQAVASTDTQYF. Here the CDR3 DNA reads TGTGCCAGCAGTACTCTTCAAGCGGTTGCTAGCACAGATACGCAGTATTTT.

The J gene is TRBJ2-1, the V gene TRBV5-1; 12 nucleotides line up with TRBD1. Germline CDR1 is SGHRS and CDR2 is YFSETQ. The CDR3 has 17 amino acids. Trimming cost V 0 bases and J 6 bases; bases outside gene matches: 7. DNA of the CDR3: TGCGCCAGCAGCTTGGCCCCCCGGGACAGGGGGCTCAATGAGCAGTTCTTC. It encodes CASSLAPRDRGLNEQFF.

With respect to this clonotype: Since a much larger clone is just one base distant, this may be a read error. This sequence joins TRBV29-1 and TRBJ2-7, with D perhaps being TRBD1 or TRBD2 (6 bases each). The J call may be wrong; the DNA end is better matched by TRBJ2-5. Germline CDR1 SQVTM, CDR2 ANQGSEA. The CDR3 spans 14 residues. CDR3 in DNA: TGCAGCATCAACGGCAGGGGAGGTCGAGAGACCCAGTACTTC. Encoded protein: CSINGRGGRETQYF.

V usage is TRBV28 and J usage is TRBJ2-2; no clear D. Trimming removed 7 bases at V and 3 bases at J, with 15 bases between. Germline V gene sequence: CDR1 MDHEN, CDR2 SYDVKM. The length of the CDR3 is 15 residues. The CDR3 loop is CASTTGPAHTGELFF. The CDR3 DNA follows: TGTGCCAGCACCACCGGGCCAGCACACACCGGGGAGCTGTTTTTT.

The table lists this clonotype with a few counts. This chain links TRBV20-1 with TRBJ2-6; no firm D call. Germline V gives CDR1 DFQATT, CDR2 SNEGSKA (reference sequence). V shed 0 bases and J shed 0 bases, with 9 bases lying between them. The CDR3 is 16 amino acids. The CDR3 DNA sequence: TGCAGTGCTAGAGACAAGCTCTCCTCTGGGGCCAACGTCCTGACTTTC. Translating gives CSARDKLSSGANVLTF.

The chain uses TRBV7-9 and TRBJ2-5, with unresolved D. This CDR3 region has 15 residues. Germline V gives CDR1 SEHNR, CDR2 FQNEAQ (reference sequence). With 4 bases removed from V and 3 bases from J, the gap between germline ends came to 15 bases. The DNA for the CDR3 is TGTGCCAGCAGCTGGTGGGAAGCAGGAGAAGAGACCCAGTACTTC. Protein: CASSWWEAGEETQYF.

V usage is TRBV7-9 and J usage is TRBJ1-1; 7 nucleotides agree with TRBD1. This CDR3 spans 15 amino acids. Germline V gene data show CDR1 as SEHNR and CDR2 as FQNEAQ (reference sequence). After removal of 1 base from V and 4 bases from J, the junction contained 6 bases not matched to a gene. The CDR3 bases are TGTGCCAGCAGCTTAGTACAGGGGATGGGCACTGAAGCTTTCTTT. Translated: CASSLVQGMGTEAFF.

The V and J genes are TRBV20-1 and TRBJ2-1, with D perhaps matching TRBD2 (5 bases). Germline CDR1 reads DFQATT; CDR2 reads SNEGSKA (reference sequence). V lost 3 bases, J lost 1 base, and 7 bases lay in between. The CDR3 totals 13 residues. The DNA for the CDR3 is TGCAGTGCTAGCCGGACTTCCTACAATGAGCAGTTCTTC. Residues: CSASRTSYNEQFF.

The sample holds a few counts of this clonotype. Here the CDR3 reads CASGRDRVRADTQYF. CDR3 coding DNA: TGTGCTAGTGGTCGGGACAGGGTGAGGGCAGATACGCAGTATTTT. The rearrangement uses TRBV12-5 and TRBJ2-3; 9 bases match TRBD1. CDR1 is LGHNT and CDR2 is FRNRAP in the germline V gene. V shed 5 bases and J 4 bases; nucleotides not matched to a gene: 7. There are 15 residues in the CDR3.

This clonotype was counted at least ten times. The V call is TRBV28, the J call TRBJ1-2, with a tentative D call TRBD1 (5 bases). This CDR3 comprises 14 residues. The V end was cut by 3 bases, the J end by 8 bases, with 16 bases between. The germline V gene has CDR1 MDHEN and CDR2 SYDVKM. CDR3 sequence reads: CASSLSGTPGGYTF. The CDR3 DNA is TGTGCCAGCAGTTTGTCCGGGACCCCAGGAGGCTACACCTTC.

This clonotype was found many times. V gene TRBV20-1 combines with J gene TRBJ2-7, with a possible D match to TRBD1 (5 bases). Trimming left V 0 bases short and J 0 bases short, with 9 bases between. CDR1 and CDR2 from the germline V gene are DFQATT and SNEGSKA (reference sequence). The CDR3 is made up of 14 amino acids. For the CDR3, the DNA is TGCAGTGCTAGAGATTTCCAGGGCTCCTACGAGCAGTACTTC. Translated, it gives CSARDFQGSYEQYF.

This chain connects TRBV6-5 to TRBJ1-1; D remains ambiguous. The CDR3 has 15 amino acids. Germline-derived CDR1 and CDR2 are MNHEY and SVGAGI. Trimming took 10 bases from V and 3 from J, leaving 21 bases between them. The CDR3 coding sequence is TGTGCCACTCATACGGTCGATCGCAGCTACACTGAAGCTTTCTTT. It translates to CATHTVDRSYTEAFF.

V and J are TRBV24-1 and TRBJ2-1; possibly TRBD2 for D (5 bases). Per the germline V gene, CDR1 is KGHDR and CDR2 is SFDVKD. The CDR3 runs to 14 residues. V was cut by 3 bases and J by 8 bases, with 13 bases left in between. The DNA of the CDR3 is TGTGCCACCAGTGATGGCCCCTCGAGGGATGAGCAGTTCTTC. Translation gives CATSDGPSRDEQFF.

This clonotype was observed once. The rearrangement links TRBV24-1 to TRBJ2-1; 10 bases match TRBD2. The trim removed 3 bases at V and 3 bases at J, leaving 4 bases unmatched. The V gene's germline CDR1 is KGHDR and CDR2 SFDVKD. The CDR3 is 16 residues long. The CDR3 region is CATSDPLAGDYNEQFF. DNA for the CDR3: TGTGCCACCAGTGATCCTCTAGCGGGGGACTACAATGAGCAGTTCTTC.

The chain recombines TRBV10-1 with TRBJ2-5, with 7 nucleotides matching TRBD2. Germline loops: CDR1 WNHNN, CDR2 SYGVQD (reference sequence). J was trimmed by 2 bases and V by 0 bases; bases with no gene match: 9. This CDR3 spans 17 amino acids. CDR3 coding DNA: TGCGCCAGCAGTGAGTCGACGGGCGGGGGACCTCAAGAGACCCAGTACTTC. This gives the protein CASSESTGGGPQETQYF.